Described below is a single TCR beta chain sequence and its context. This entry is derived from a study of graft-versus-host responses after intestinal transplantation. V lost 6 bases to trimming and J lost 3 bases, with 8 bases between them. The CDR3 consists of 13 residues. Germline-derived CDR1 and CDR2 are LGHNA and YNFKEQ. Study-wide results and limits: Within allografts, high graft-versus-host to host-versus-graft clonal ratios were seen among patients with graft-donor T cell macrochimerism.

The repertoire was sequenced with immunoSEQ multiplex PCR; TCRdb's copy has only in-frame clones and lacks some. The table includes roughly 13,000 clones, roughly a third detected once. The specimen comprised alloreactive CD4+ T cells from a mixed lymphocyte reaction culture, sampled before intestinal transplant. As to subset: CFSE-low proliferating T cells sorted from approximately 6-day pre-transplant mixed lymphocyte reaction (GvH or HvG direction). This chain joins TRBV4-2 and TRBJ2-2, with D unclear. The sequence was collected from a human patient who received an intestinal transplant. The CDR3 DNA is TGTGCCAGCAGGAACTTCCACACCGGGGAGCTGTTTTTT. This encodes CASRNFHTGELFF.